This entry features one T cell receptor (beta chain) sequence. Its antigen remains undetermined. It has no much larger one-base neighbor in the sample; base qualities were not kept. From the cysteine up to the phenylalanine, the CDR3 has a length of 16 residues. The sequence is cut down to CDR3 DNA, 48 bases in frame from base 1. The germline V gene specifies SGHVS as CDR1 and FQNEAQ as CDR2. Cut back by 4 bases and 4 bases, the V and J ends lie 18 bases apart. The data originate from a study of control samples from healthy donors and cancer patients (TCRdb year 2020). Library preparation was by the immunoSEQ multiplex PCR assay. The source is immuneACCESS, and TCRdb retained only in-frame sequences with V and J called. Part of the clones is not carried over; for the studies checked, unresolved V genes explain less than half of this, and the remainder is unexplained. Across this sample there are more than 70,000 clones, with 80% to 95% seen only once. Of the sample, over 0.85% falls within the top ten clones.

The sample consisted of blood. The TCR comes from a woman aged 25 to 39 in good health. The sequence joins TRBV7-8 to TRBJ2-3; the D gene is possibly TRBD1, with 5 bases matching. The nucleotide sequence reads as follows: TGTGCCAGCAGCTCCGCAAGGGCTGGGGCAGCAGATACGCAGTATTTT. The translation is CASSSARAGAADTQYF.